The 30 T cell receptor beta chains below all came from one sample that was sequenced in a study of spatial heterogeneity in lung cancer. Documented time point: blood at routine non-recurrence follow-up after resection. TCRdb processed the 5' RACE reads anew with MiXCR; each CDR3 protein has one entry. The sample has about 110,000 distinct CDR3 sequences, about 10% seen once; the top ten hold 24%. Sequencing used PBMCs, obtained at follow-up. All receptors come from a female donor with early-stage non-small cell lung cancer.

This clonotype was seen a handful of times. The chain links TRBV5-1 to TRBJ2-3; D may be TRBD1 or TRBD2 (7 bases each). The CDR3 has 14 residues. In germline, CDR1 is SGHRS, CDR2 YFSETQ. Between the trimmed V and J ends, which lost 4 bases and 6 bases, there was a span of 15 bases. Here the CDR3 DNA reads TGCGCCAGCAGCCCCCAGGGGGGGTTGGATACGCAGTATTTT. Its protein is CASSPQGGLDTQYF.

This clonotype was counted between two and nine times. The chain uses TRBV6-5 and TRBJ1-1; D might be TRBD1 (5 bases). CDR1 and CDR2 (germline): MNHEY, SVGAGI. The CDR3 length is 13 residues. V was clipped by 0 bases and J by 10 bases, with 12 bases between them. The CDR3 reads CASSYSTVGAAFF. DNA for the CDR3: TGTGCCAGCAGTTACTCGACGGTAGGGGCAGCTTTCTTT.

This clonotype was observed at least ten times. This rearrangement joins TRBV20-1 to TRBJ2-5; the D is unclear. The CDR3 is made up of 12 amino acids. CDR1 DFQATT and CDR2 SNEGSKA come from the germline V gene (reference sequence). With 1 base removed from V and 4 bases from J, the gap between germline ends came to 7 bases. CDR3 loop: CSARGPTETQYF. The CDR3 DNA follows: TGCAGTGCTAGAGGTCCTACAGAGACCCAGTACTTC.

This clonotype was counted only a few times. The chain has TRBV11-2 and TRBJ1-1, with D unclear. The CDR3 runs 19 residues. V dropped 0 bases and J dropped 1 base, with 21 bases sitting between them. Germline V lookup: CDR1 SGHAT, CDR2 FQNNGV. The CDR3 here is CASSLDWGVGRYWNTEAFF. The DNA for the CDR3 is TGTGCCAGCAGCTTAGACTGGGGAGTAGGTCGATACTGGAACACTGAAGCTTTCTTT.

The chain links TRBV19 to TRBJ1-4; D call uncertain. This CDR3 region has 12 residues. The V gene's germline CDR1 is LNHDA and CDR2 SQIVND (reference sequence). Deletions cut 7 bases from V and 6 bases from J, with 9 bases between. CDR3 nucleotides: TGTGCCAGTACACGGACTCATGAAAAACTGTTTTTT. This codes for CASTRTHEKLFF. Looking up the rest from reference TRBV19 and TRBJ1-4 gives the full variable domain: DGGITQSPKYLFRKEGQNVTLSCEQNLNHDAMYWYRQDPGQGLRLIYYSQIVNDFQKGDIAEGYSVSREKKESFPLTVTSAQKNPTAFYLCASTRTHEKLFFGSGTQLSVL.

The V call is TRBV20-1, the J call TRBJ2-3; 9 bases align to TRBD2. The CDR3 contains 16 residues. Germline V CDR1 and CDR2: DFQATT, SNEGSKA (reference sequence). Trimming took 3 bases from V and 4 from J; bases not matched to a gene: 11. CDR3 coding DNA: TGCAGTGCTAGTTCCCTCGTTAGCGGGAGTGCAGATACGCAGTATTTT. It specifies CSASSLVSGSADTQYF.

This clonotype appeared a few times. The chain combines TRBV7-6 with TRBJ2-1; weak D call: TRBD2 (6 bases). V was clipped by 5 bases and J by 8 bases, with 13 bases between them. Germline-derived CDR1 and CDR2 are SGHVS and FNYEAQ. This CDR3 has 13 amino acids. Here the CDR3 reads CASSLSPGDEQFF. In DNA form, the CDR3 reads TGTGCCAGCAGCCTCAGCCCGGGGGATGAGCAGTTCTTC.

The chain uses TRBV28 and TRBJ1-1; TRBD1 is a possible D gene (6 bases). The CDR3 covers 15 residues. V lost 2 bases, J lost 0 bases, and 10 bases lay in between. Germline CDR1 is MDHEN and CDR2 is SYDVKM. The CDR3 DNA reads as TGTGCCAGCAGTTTAACAGGGACCATGAACACTGAAGCTTTCTTT. Encoded protein: CASSLTGTMNTEAFF.

The J gene is TRBJ1-1, the V gene TRBV11-1, with D possibly matching TRBD1 (5 bases). Trimming left V 9 bases short and J 1 base short, with 9 bases between. CDR3 length equals 12 residues. Germline CDR1 is SGHAT and CDR2 is FQDESV (reference sequence). The CDR3 here is CASGTENTEAFF. For the CDR3, the DNA is TGTGCCAGTGGGACGGAGAACACTGAAGCTTTCTTT.

V usage is TRBV28 and J usage is TRBJ2-2, with 9 positions matching TRBD1. Germline V CDR1 and CDR2: MDHEN, SYDVKM. Trimming took 5 bases from V and 12 from J; bases not matched to a gene: 10. The CDR3 runs to 14 residues. The CDR3 reads CASSGQGPWDQLFF. The CDR3, as DNA: TGTGCCAGCAGTGGACAGGGGCCTTGGGATCAGCTGTTTTTT.

There are many counts of this clonotype. V usage is TRBV20-1 and J usage is TRBJ2-3, with D perhaps being TRBD1 or TRBD2 (5 bases each). The germline V gene has CDR1 DFQATT and CDR2 SNEGSKA (reference sequence). Trimming took 6 bases from V and 3 from J, leaving 22 bases between them. The CDR3 spans 16 residues. CDR3 in DNA: TGCAGTGCCGACGCCGGGGCCCTCTGGGGAACAGATACGCAGTATTTT. Protein sequence: CSADAGALWGTDTQYF.

This clonotype showed up just a few times. The rearrangement uses TRBV4-1 and TRBJ2-1, with 9 bases aligning to TRBD2. The CDR3 consists of 18 residues. CDR1 and CDR2 from the germline V gene are MGHRA and YSYEKL. J lost 5 bases, V lost 3 bases, and 14 bases had no gene match. DNA of the CDR3: TGCGCCAGCAGCCAGCGTCCGGGGGGGCTAGCGGGAAACAATGAGCAGTTCTTC. It specifies CASSQRPGGLAGNNEQFF.

The chain couples TRBV6-5 to TRBJ2-2, with D possibly matching TRBD2 (6 bases). V lost 8 bases and J lost 6, with 13 bases in between. Germline V CDR1 and CDR2: MNHEY, SVGAGI. CDR3 size: 13 residues. CDR3 sequence reads: CASGGSGSGELFF. The DNA for the CDR3 is TGTGCCAGCGGGGGGTCTGGCTCCGGGGAGCTGTTTTTT.

At least ten counts were recorded for this clonotype. V gene TRBV10-2 combines with J gene TRBJ2-7, with TRBD2 as a possible D gene (5 bases). In germline, CDR1 is WSHSY, CDR2 SAAADI. The CDR3 is made up of 14 amino acids. The germline V and J ends were trimmed by 3 bases and 2 bases, with 11 bases remaining between them. The CDR3 nucleotides read TGCGCCAGCAGTGAAATAGCGAAACCCTACGAGCAGTACTTC. It specifies CASSEIAKPYEQYF.

This clonotype was seen more than once but under ten times. The rearrangement links TRBV27 to TRBJ1-4; D is unclear. Germline CDR1 is MNHEY and CDR2 is SMNVEV (reference sequence). The CDR3 runs 13 residues. The V gene lost 1 base and the J gene lost 8 bases, with 8 bases spanning the gap. This CDR3 reads CASSLWGGEKLFF. The CDR3 region has the DNA TGTGCCAGCAGTTTATGGGGAGGAGAAAAACTGTTTTTT.

This clonotype was found a few times. This chain joins TRBV7-6 and TRBJ2-5, with D perhaps TRBD2 (7 bases). Germline V gives CDR1 SGHVS, CDR2 FNYEAQ. The CDR3 covers 14 residues. The V end lost 7 bases, the J end lost 5 bases, and 17 bases lay between the germline ends. CDR3 DNA sequence: TGTGCCAGCACCCTTCTCGGGGGGCCGGAGACCCAGTACTTC. This codes for CASTLLGGPETQYF.

V usage is TRBV29-1 and J usage is TRBJ1-2, with TRBD1 as a possible D gene (6 bases). V was shortened by 7 bases and J by 4 bases, with 13 bases between the two germline ends. This CDR3 is 12 amino acids long. Germline values: CDR1 SQVTM, CDR2 ANQGSEA. In nucleotides, the CDR3 is TGCAGCGCCGGGGGACATCCCTATGGCTACACCTTC. It encodes CSAGGHPYGYTF.

The chain uses TRBV11-1 and TRBJ2-1; 7 bases are shared with TRBD1. Looked up from germline, CDR1 is SGHAT and CDR2 is FQDESV (reference sequence). The CDR3 has 17 residues. V dropped 6 bases and J dropped 6; count of bases not matched to a gene: 17. The CDR3 loop is CASRTAGGEKNGNEQFF. In DNA form, the CDR3 reads TGTGCCAGCAGAACGGCAGGGGGTGAAAAGAATGGCAATGAGCAGTTCTTC.

This CDR3 reads CASLQDYGYTF. The DNA for the CDR3 is TGTGCCAGTCTGCAAGACTATGGCTACACCTTC. The chain combines TRBV28 with TRBJ1-2; D ambiguous. Germline CDR1 MDHEN, CDR2 SYDVKM. This CDR3 contains 11 residues. Trimming cost V 9 bases and J 3 bases, with 8 bases left between them.

The J gene is TRBJ2-1, the V gene TRBV28, with 7 bases lining up with TRBD2. Germline lookup yields CDR1 MDHEN and CDR2 SYDVKM. V lost 7 bases and J lost 2; bases outside the gene matches: 8. The CDR3 sequence is 15 residues long. The CDR3 protein is CASTSAAGPYNEQFF. DNA of the CDR3: TGTGCCAGCACCTCGGCAGCGGGGCCCTACAATGAGCAGTTCTTC. The full variable domain, completed using reference TRBV28 and TRBJ2-1, is DVKVTQSSRYLVKRTGEKVFLECVQDMDHENMFWYRQDPGLGLRLIYFSYDVKMKEKGDIPEGYSVSREKKERFSLILESASTNQTSMYLCASTSAAGPYNEQFFGPGTRLTVL.

The chain carries TRBV2 and TRBJ2-6; possibly TRBD1 for D (6 bases). V was pared by 6 bases and J by 2 bases, with 11 bases between. This CDR3 is built from 15 residues. Germline-derived CDR1 and CDR2 are SNHLY and FYNNEI. The chain's CDR3 is CASSAGQPGANVLTF. CDR3 DNA: TGTGCCAGCAGCGCCGGACAGCCTGGGGCCAACGTCCTGACTTTC.

The J gene is TRBJ2-2, the V gene TRBV20-1, with D possibly TRBD1 on 6 matching bases. The CDR3 runs 13 residues. Germline CDR1 is DFQATT and CDR2 is SNEGSKA (reference sequence). The V end lost 2 bases, the J end lost 7 bases, and 11 bases lay between the germline ends. CDR3 residues: CSARSQGFGELFF. CDR3 nucleotide sequence: TGCAGTGCTAGATCACAGGGATTCGGGGAGCTGTTTTTT.

This clonotype came up many times. The chain links TRBV2 to TRBJ1-5; TRBD1 matches 7 bases. Germline CDR1 and CDR2: SNHLY and FYNNEI. CDR3 length: 18 residues. Trimming took 4 bases from V and 0 from J; bases not matched to a gene: 12. This chain's CDR3 is CASSGPTGNLASNQPQHF. DNA of the CDR3: TGTGCCAGCAGTGGGCCGACAGGGAACCTTGCTAGCAATCAGCCCCAGCATTTT.

This clonotype was recorded at least ten times. J is TRBJ1-2 and V is TRBV4-2; D gene uncertain. The CDR3 is 13 residues long. The germline gives CDR1 LGHNA, CDR2 YNFKEQ. The V and J ends lost 1 base and 6 bases respectively, with 9 bases between them. CDR3 DNA sequence: TGTGCCAGCAGCCAAGGAACCGGGGATGGCTACACCTTC. Protein sequence: CASSQGTGDGYTF.

Details on this clonotype: A read error may be the cause here, since a much bigger clone is one base away. The chain recombines TRBV6-1 with TRBJ2-3; TRBD2 matches at 11 bases. Germline V gives CDR1 MNHNS, CDR2 SASEGT. V lost 5 bases, J lost 0 bases, and 4 bases stayed unmatched. This CDR3 is built from 16 residues. The chain's CDR3 is CASSTRLAGSTDTQYF. The DNA of the CDR3 is TGTGCCAGCAGTACACGACTAGCGGGGAGCACAGATACGCAGTATTTT.

This clonotype was seen more than once but under ten times. The chain combines TRBV19 with TRBJ2-1, with 9 bases aligning to TRBD2. The V and J ends lost 6 bases and 2 bases, in that order; junction bases with no gene match: 8. Germline lookup yields CDR1 LNHDA and CDR2 SQIVND (reference sequence). The CDR3 sequence is 16 residues long. The CDR3 DNA follows: TGTGCCAGTAGGTTAGCGGGAGTGGGGACCTACAATGAGCAGTTCTTC. Translated: CASRLAGVGTYNEQFF.

This clonotype came up a few times. The J gene is TRBJ2-7, the V gene TRBV27; the D is unclear. V gave up 3 bases and J gave up 2 bases, with 17 bases separating them. Looked up from germline, CDR1 is MNHEY and CDR2 is SMNVEV (reference sequence). The CDR3 runs to 16 residues. CDR3 DNA sequence: TGTGCCAGCAGTTTCCCACTTCTATGGGTTCCCTACGAGCAGTACGTC. It specifies CASSFPLLWVPYEQYV.

In its sample, this clonotype was seen many times. The chain joins TRBV9 to TRBJ1-4, with 7 positions matching TRBD1. CDR3 length: 14 amino acids. The germline CDR1 and CDR2 sequences are SGDLS and YYNGEE. V was pared by 4 bases and J by 7 bases, with 7 bases of the junction left unmatched. As DNA, the CDR3 is TGTGCCAGCAGCCCGTCCGGGACAGCTGAAAAACTGTTTTTT. Residues: CASSPSGTAEKLFF.

This clonotype showed up many times. This sequence joins TRBV29-1 and TRBJ2-1; D unresolved. Germline V gene sequence: CDR1 SQVTM, CDR2 ANQGSEA. The CDR3 consists of 11 residues. Trimming left V 6 bases short and J 6 bases short, with 9 bases between. Written as DNA, the CDR3 is TGCAGCGTCCCCCCCCGCAATGAGCAGTTCTTC. Translating it yields CSVPPRNEQFF.

CDR3 coding DNA: TGTGCCAGCAGTTTGACTAGCGGGAATTACAATGAGCAGTTCTTC. This codes for CASSLTSGNYNEQFF. The chain employs TRBV6-5 and TRBJ2-1, with 11 positions matching TRBD2. Germline V gene sequence: CDR1 MNHEY, CDR2 SVGAGI. This CDR3 comprises 15 residues. J lost 4 bases, V lost 4 bases, and 3 bases had no gene match.